The rows below give T cell receptor beta chains drawn from one sample of a study of control samples from healthy donors and cancer patients. This table comes from immunoSEQ multiplex PCR, and its TCRdb copy is limited to in-frame clones, with some not included. Of roughly 84,000 clones listed, about 88% are singletons. Sequenced input: blood. These receptors were collected from a man aged 45-60 years in good health. The CDR3 runs from the conserved cysteine through the conserved F or W. Each record gives: CDR3 DNA, CDR3 protein, clone size, D gene, J gene, V gene. The D gene is left open where the match is weak. Clone size is stated in some rows and not others, as once, few, many or a class when expanded.

CDR3nt: TGCAGCGTTGAATATCCGACTAGCGGGGGGCAGAGGACCCAGTACTTC
CDR3aa: CSVEYPTSGGQRTQYF
abundance: few
d_gene: TRBD2
j_gene: TRBJ2-5
v_gene: TRBV29-1

CDR3nt: TGTGCTAGTGTCTGGGACAGGGACAATGAGCAGTTCTTC
CDR3aa: CASVWDRDNEQFF
abundance: NA
d_gene: TRBD1
j_gene: TRBJ2-1
v_gene: TRBV12-5

CDR3nt: TGTGCTAGCAGCTTAGGGTTTAGGCAGAACAATGAGCAGTTCTTC
CDR3aa: CASSLGFRQNNEQFF
abundance: NA
d_gene: NA
j_gene: TRBJ2-1
v_gene: TRBV7-7

CDR3nt: TGTGCCAGCAGCCAAGGGACAGTCATTAATTCACCCCTCCACTTT
CDR3aa: CASSQGTVINSPLHF
abundance: NA
d_gene: NA
j_gene: TRBJ1-6
v_gene: TRBV3-1/TRBV3-2

CDR3nt: TGTGCCATCAGTGAGCGTACAGGGGGCGGAGGACAGCCCCAGCATTTT
CDR3aa: CAISERTGGGGQPQHF
abundance: NA
d_gene: TRBD1
j_gene: TRBJ1-5
v_gene: TRBV10-3

CDR3nt: TGTGCCACCAGTGATTCCGTACAGGGGGCTGGGGAGACCCAGTACTTC
CDR3aa: CATSDSVQGAGETQYF
abundance: NA
d_gene: TRBD1
j_gene: TRBJ2-5
v_gene: TRBV24-1

CDR3nt: TGTGCCATCAGTGAGGACAGTTACTCTGGAAACACCATATATTTT
CDR3aa: CAISEDSYSGNTIYF
abundance: NA
d_gene: NA
j_gene: TRBJ1-3
v_gene: TRBV10-3

CDR3nt: TGTGCCACCGCGACAGGGAGGGGAGGTCGTGGGGATGAGCAGTTCTTC
CDR3aa: CATATGRGGRGDEQFF
abundance: NA
d_gene: NA
j_gene: TRBJ2-1
v_gene: TRBV19

CDR3nt: TGTGCCAGCAGTTACGGGGGGGCGCGGGAGACCCAGTACTTC
CDR3aa: CASSYGGARETQYF
abundance: NA
d_gene: NA
j_gene: TRBJ2-5
v_gene: TRBV6-2/TRBV6-3

CDR3nt: TGTGCCAGTAGTATAGGGACAGGGAACGAGCAGTACTTC
CDR3aa: CASSIGTGNEQYF
abundance: NA
d_gene: TRBD1
j_gene: TRBJ2-7
v_gene: TRBV19

CDR3nt: TGTGCCAGCAGTTACTCGCTCAGGATGGGGGGCTACACCTTC
CDR3aa: CASSYSLRMGGYTF
abundance: NA
d_gene: NA
j_gene: TRBJ1-2
v_gene: TRBV6-5

CDR3nt: TGCAGCGTTGAAGATCATTATCCAGGGCGATCTGGGGCCAACGTCCTGACTTTC
CDR3aa: CSVEDHYPGRSGANVLTF
abundance: NA
d_gene: NA
j_gene: TRBJ2-6
v_gene: TRBV29-1

CDR3nt: TGTGCCTCGTCGTGGGGGTTGGATTCACCCCTCCACTTT
CDR3aa: CASSWGLDSPLHF
abundance: NA
d_gene: NA
j_gene: TRBJ1-6
v_gene: TRBV30

CDR3nt: TGTGCCAGCAGCCCCCCAATATCCCGGGGGTCTGAAGCTTTCTTT
CDR3aa: CASSPPISRGSEAFF
abundance: NA
d_gene: NA
j_gene: TRBJ1-1
v_gene: TRBV3-1/TRBV3-2

CDR3nt: TGTGCTAGTGGCTCGGACAGCCGTTACGAGCAGTACTTC
CDR3aa: CASGSDSRYEQYF
abundance: NA
d_gene: NA
j_gene: TRBJ2-7
v_gene: TRBV12-5

CDR3nt: TGTGCCAGCAGTGACTCATTTGCAGAGACCCAGTACTTC
CDR3aa: CASSDSFAETQYF
abundance: NA
d_gene: NA
j_gene: TRBJ2-5
v_gene: TRBV6-4

CDR3nt: TGCGCCAGCAGCTTGGATGACAGTAAGAACACTGAAGCTTTCTTT
CDR3aa: CASSLDDSKNTEAFF
abundance: NA
d_gene: NA
j_gene: TRBJ1-1
v_gene: TRBV5-1

CDR3nt: TGTGCCAGCAGCATAGCCCAGGCTGGGGGTACCGGGGAGCTGTTTTTT
CDR3aa: CASSIAQAGGTGELFF
abundance: NA
d_gene: NA
j_gene: TRBJ2-2
v_gene: TRBV7-6

CDR3nt: TGTGCCAGCAGTGATTACAGGGGGTCCTACAATGAGCAGTTCTTC
CDR3aa: CASSDYRGSYNEQFF
abundance: NA
d_gene: TRBD1
j_gene: TRBJ2-1
v_gene: TRBV2

CDR3nt: TGTGCCATCAGTGAGTCGAGGGGCGGATGGAGCTCCTACGAGCAGTACTTC
CDR3aa: CAISESRGGWSSYEQYF
abundance: NA
d_gene: NA
j_gene: TRBJ2-7
v_gene: TRBV10-3

CDR3nt: TGTGCCAGCAGCTTGGCGGGGAACTATGGCTACACCTTC
CDR3aa: CASSLAGNYGYTF
abundance: NA
d_gene: NA
j_gene: TRBJ1-2
v_gene: TRBV5-4

CDR3nt: TGTGCCAGCAGCCCTCAGGGGGAGGGCGCTGAAGCTTTCTTT
CDR3aa: CASSPQGEGAEAFF
abundance: NA
d_gene: TRBD1
j_gene: TRBJ1-1
v_gene: TRBV11-2

CDR3nt: TGTGCCAGCAGCTTGGGACAGATTCAGCAGCCCCAGCATTTT
CDR3aa: CASSLGQIQQPQHF
abundance: NA
d_gene: NA
j_gene: TRBJ1-5
v_gene: TRBV5-6

CDR3nt: TGTGCCAGCAGTGATGACAGGCGGACGGGCGAGCAGTACTTC
CDR3aa: CASSDDRRTGEQYF
abundance: NA
d_gene: NA
j_gene: TRBJ2-7
v_gene: TRBV25-1

CDR3nt: TGTGCCTGGGGGGATTTCTCCTACGAGCAGTACTTC
CDR3aa: CAWGDFSYEQYF
abundance: NA
d_gene: NA
j_gene: TRBJ2-7
v_gene: TRBV2